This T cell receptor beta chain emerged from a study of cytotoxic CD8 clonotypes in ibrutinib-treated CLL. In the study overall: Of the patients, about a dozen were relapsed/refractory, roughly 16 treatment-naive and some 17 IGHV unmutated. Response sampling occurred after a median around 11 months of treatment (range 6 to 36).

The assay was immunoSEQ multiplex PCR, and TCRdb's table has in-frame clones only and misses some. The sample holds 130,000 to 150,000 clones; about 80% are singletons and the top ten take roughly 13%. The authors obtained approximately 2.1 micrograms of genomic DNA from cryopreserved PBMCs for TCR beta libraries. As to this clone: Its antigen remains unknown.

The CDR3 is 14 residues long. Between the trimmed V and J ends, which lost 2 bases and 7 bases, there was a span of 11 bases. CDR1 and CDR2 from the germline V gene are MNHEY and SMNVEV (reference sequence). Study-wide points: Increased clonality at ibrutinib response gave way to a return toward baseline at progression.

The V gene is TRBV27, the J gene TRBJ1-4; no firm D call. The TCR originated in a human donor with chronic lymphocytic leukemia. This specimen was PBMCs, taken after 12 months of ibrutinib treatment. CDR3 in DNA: TGTGCCAGCAGTTTACCGGGAATGGGTGAAAAACTGTTTTTT. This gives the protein CASSLPGMGEKLFF.